A single TCR beta chain is shown here with its context. Assay used: immunoSEQ multiplex PCR; TCRdb lists only in-frame clones, some missing. There are 200,000 to 250,000 clones in the sample; about 93% occur only once, and 0.83% lies in the top ten. The source of the sample is a study of blood T cell repertoires in COVID-19. About the research overall: Sites in the United States, Italy and Spain provided acute and convalescent COVID-19 samples.

The CDR3 sequence is 12 residues long. The germline V and J ends were trimmed by 6 bases and 4 bases, with 12 bases remaining between them. In germline, CDR1 is SQVTM, CDR2 ANQGSEA. The TCR comes from a man aged 25 to 40 with COVID-19, enrolled during active disease. The V gene is TRBV29-1, the J gene TRBJ1-2; tentative D call: TRBD1 (6 bases). The sample taken for sequencing was peripheral blood. CDR3 nucleotide sequence: TGCAGCGTGCAGGGGTCCGGCTATGGCTACACCTTC. Protein sequence: CSVQGSGYGYTF.